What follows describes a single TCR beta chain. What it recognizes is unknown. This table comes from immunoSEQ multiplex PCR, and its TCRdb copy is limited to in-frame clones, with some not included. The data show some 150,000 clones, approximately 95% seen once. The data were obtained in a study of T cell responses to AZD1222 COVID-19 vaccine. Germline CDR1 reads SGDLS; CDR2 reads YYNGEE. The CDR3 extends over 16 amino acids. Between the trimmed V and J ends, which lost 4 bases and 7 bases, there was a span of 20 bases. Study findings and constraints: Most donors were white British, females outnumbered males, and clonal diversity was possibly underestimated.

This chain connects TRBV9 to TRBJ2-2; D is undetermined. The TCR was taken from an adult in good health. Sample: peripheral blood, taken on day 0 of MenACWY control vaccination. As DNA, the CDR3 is TGTGCCAGCAGCACAGCCAAAATAGGGTACGGCGGGGAGCTGTTTTTT. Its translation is CASSTAKIGYGGELFF.